The following is a TCR beta chain sequence with its context. The CDR3 end shows no conserved phenylalanine or tryptophan, and so a read error is likely. Researchers used genomic DNA as the template to profile TCR beta VDJ and CDR3. TCRdb re-derived calls from the reads in MiXCR, one entry per CDR3 protein. This sample carries hundreds of thousands of distinct CDR3 sequences, roughly 64% of them seen once, and the ten largest clones take 4%. This CDR3 is 13 amino acids long. Trimming stripped 5 bases from V and 4 bases from J, with 11 bases between. Per germline, CDR1 SGHTA and CDR2 FQGTGA. The source of the sample is a study of CD8+CD57+ T cells in acquired aplastic anemia. About the research overall: Sorted CD4+ and CD8+ cells yielded DNA averaging approximately 3 ug.

This TCR derives from a human donor in good health, serving as a control. This chain links TRBV7-3 with TRBJ1-2; possible D gene TRBD1, 6 bases. Sample: sorted CD4+, CD8+, or CD8+CD57+ T cells (not recorded which) from PBMCs. The CDR3 loop reads CASSVDRRYGYTI. The CDR3 DNA follows: TGTGCCAGCAGCGTAGACAGGCGCTATGGCTACACCATC.